The next 24 T cell receptor beta chains were all read from a single sample in a study. TCRdb fed the reads into MiXCR, producing one record per CDR3 protein. The sample lists roughly 7,100 distinct CDR3 sequences, roughly 32% occurring once. Sample: blood. The origin of the receptors is a human donor.

This clonotype is classed as medium-sized (0.01 to 0.1%). In nucleotides, the CDR3 is TGTGCCAGCAGTCTACAGGGAGAACAGCCCCAGCATTTT. Translated: CASSLQGEQPQHF. The V gene is TRBV6-5, the J gene TRBJ1-5, with a weak D call TRBD1 (6 bases). The germline V gene has CDR1 MNHEY and CDR2 SVGAGI. The CDR3 totals 13 residues. Trimming removed 5 bases at V and 7 bases at J, with 12 bases between.

This clonotype ranks as medium-sized. This chain links TRBV30 with TRBJ2-2; D uncertain. CDR1 and CDR2 (germline): GTSNPN, SVGIG (reference sequence). This CDR3 comprises 13 residues. V was shortened by 5 bases and J by 6 bases, with 13 bases between the two germline ends. CDR3 in amino acids: CAWEGYVAGELFF. The CDR3 region has the DNA TGTGCCTGGGAAGGATACGTCGCCGGGGAGCTGTTTTTT.

The chain joins TRBV18 to TRBJ1-1; TRBD1 agrees at 8 bases. The CDR3 consists of 14 residues. The V segment lost 6 bases and the J segment 1 base; nucleotides outside the gene matches: 4. Per the germline V gene, CDR1 is KGHSH and CDR2 is LQKENI. The CDR3 DNA reads as TGTGCCAGCTCTCTGGGACAGGCGAACACTGAAGCTTTCTTT. It translates to CASSLGQANTEAFF. Drawing the rest from reference TRBV18 and TRBJ1-1, the complete variable domain is NAGVMQNPRHLVRRRGQEARLRCSPMKGHSHVYWYRQLPEEGLKFMVYLQKENIIDESGMPKERFSAEFPKEGPSILRIQQVVRGDSAAYFCASSLGQANTEAFFGQGTRLTVV.

Worth noting for this clonotype: The DNA is omitted, as the CDR3 cannot be located on it reliably, and the CDR3 follows TCRdb's listing. The chain links TRBV5-1 to TRBJ1-1; the D call in the table, TRBD1, was not verified against the DNA. Germline-derived CDR1 and CDR2 are SGHRS and YFSETQ. Ends included, the CDR3 has 20 residues. The CDR3 here is CASSIYLCSVGYRGDTEAFF.

The chain couples TRBV7-8 to TRBJ2-7, with D possibly matching TRBD2 (6 bases). Trimming removed 0 bases at V and 3 bases at J, with 18 bases between. Germline V gene sequence: CDR1 SGHVS, CDR2 FQNEAQ. The CDR3 has 17 residues. CDR3 nucleotide sequence: TGTGCCAGCAGCTTAGCACGGGCGAGAGGCGGGAACTACGAGCAGTACTTC. This sequence encodes CASSLARARGGNYEQYF.

The V gene is TRBV30, the J gene TRBJ1-1; D not certain. The CDR3 covers 10 residues. V was shortened by 8 bases and J by 4 bases, with 8 bases between the two germline ends. Germline CDR1 reads GTSNPN; CDR2 reads SVGIG (reference sequence). The CDR3 DNA follows: TGTGCCATGGAGGGCACTGAAGCTTTCTTT. Protein product: CAMEGTEAFF.

This clonotype is deemed medium-sized (0.01 to 0.1%). The V and J genes are TRBV4-2 and TRBJ2-3; D call uncertain. The CDR3 is 16 residues long. The V and J ends lost 1 base and 3 bases respectively, with 14 bases between them. Germline loops: CDR1 LGHNA, CDR2 YNFKEQ. This chain's CDR3 is CASSQAHLLGTDTQYF. Written as DNA, the CDR3 is TGTGCCAGCAGCCAAGCCCACCTCCTAGGGACAGATACGCAGTATTTT.

This clonotype rates as medium-sized (0.01 to 0.1%). The J gene is TRBJ1-5, the V gene TRBV5-1; possible D gene TRBD1, 6 bases. The ends were cut back, 2 bases at V and 1 base at J, with 10 bases in the middle. The CDR3 length is 15 residues. The germline V gene has CDR1 SGHRS and CDR2 YFSETQ. The CDR3 nucleotides are TGCGCCAGCAGCTTTACTACAGGGAGCAATCAGCCCCAGCATTTT. Residues: CASSFTTGSNQPQHF.

By proportion, this clonotype is medium-sized (0.01 to 0.1%). V is TRBV7-8 and J is TRBJ1-1; possibly TRBD1 for D (5 bases). Between the trimmed V and J ends, which lost 4 bases and 5 bases, there was a span of 20 bases. This CDR3 has 16 residues. Germline V CDR1 and CDR2: SGHVS, FQNEAQ. CDR3: CASSSGGRFSGTEAFF. CDR3 DNA: TGTGCCAGCAGCTCCGGAGGGAGGTTTTCAGGGACTGAAGCTTTCTTT.

Comment on this clonotype: Mismatch with germline at one junction end may stem from a read error. The chain combines TRBV14 with TRBJ1-1; D gene ambiguous. Looked up from germline, CDR1 is SGHDN and CDR2 is FVKESK. The CDR3 sequence is 15 residues long. CDR3 nucleotides: TGTGCCTGCAGCCGCCCTCTATCATCGAACACTGAAGCTTTCTTT. As protein: CACSRPLSSNTEAFF.

This chain links TRBV20-1 with TRBJ1-2; perhaps TRBD1 as D (5 bases). Germline V CDR1 and CDR2: DFQATT, SNEGSKA (reference sequence). V gave up 5 bases and J gave up 2 bases, with 18 bases separating them. The CDR3 sequence is 15 residues long. The CDR3 coding sequence is TGCAGTGCTGACACGTCGCAGGGAGGGAACTATGGCTACACCTTC. Translated: CSADTSQGGNYGYTF.

J is TRBJ1-1 and V is TRBV29-1; D uncertain. Germline V gene lookup returns CDR1 SQVTM and CDR2 ANQGSEA. Trimming removed 0 bases from V and 8 bases from J, with 16 bases in between. This CDR3 has 14 amino acids. The CDR3 nucleotides are TGCAGCGTTGAAGAGGCCGGACTGGGATCGGAAGCTTTCTTT. Translation: CSVEEAGLGSEAFF.

This clonotype counts as medium-sized. The genes are TRBV29-1 and TRBJ1-5, with TRBD1 as a possible D gene (5 bases). Trimming removed 5 bases from V and 1 base from J, with 9 bases in between. CDR1 is SQVTM, CDR2 ANQGSEA, per germline. This CDR3 contains 13 residues. This chain's CDR3 is CSVQGNSNQPQHF. The DNA for the CDR3 is TGCAGCGTTCAGGGTAACAGCAATCAGCCCCAGCATTTT. Complete variable domain (other parts from reference TRBV29-1 and TRBJ1-5): SAVISQKPSRDICQRGTSLTIQCQVDSQVTMMFWYRQQPGQSLTLIATANQGSEATYESGFVIDKFPISRPNLTFSTLTVSNMSPEDSSIYLCSVQGNSNQPQHFGDGTRLSIL.

This rearrangement joins TRBV6-5 to TRBJ2-7; 13 bases fit TRBD2. Germline V CDR1 and CDR2: MNHEY, SVGAGI. V gave up 2 bases and J gave up 2 bases; unmatched junction bases: 9. The CDR3 has 18 residues. CDR3 nucleotides: TGTGCCAGCAGTTACGGAGGGACTAGCGGGACAGACCCCTACGAGCAGTACTTC. Residues: CASSYGGTSGTDPYEQYF.

By share, this clonotype ranks as medium-sized. The chain carries TRBV30 and TRBJ2-2, with 10 bases that match TRBD1. Germline CDR1 reads GTSNPN; CDR2 reads SVGIG (reference sequence). V trimming: 1 base; J trimming: 5 bases; junction bases outside the gene matches: 1. The CDR3 extends over 14 amino acids. CDR3 loop: CAWSGDRGTGELFF. In DNA form, the CDR3 reads TGTGCCTGGAGTGGGGACAGGGGAACCGGGGAGCTGTTTTTT.

This clonotype is judged medium-sized. V and J are TRBV20-1 and TRBJ2-1, with D tentatively TRBD1 (6 bases). The CDR3 has 13 amino acids. With 0 bases removed from V and 10 bases from J, the gap between germline ends came to 13 bases. Germline CDR1 DFQATT, CDR2 SNEGSKA (reference sequence). The DNA of the CDR3 is TGCAGTGCTAGAGACCCTAGGGGGTGGGAGCAGTTCTTC. Residues: CSARDPRGWEQFF.

This clonotype was seen repeatedly, ten times or more. The V call is TRBV20-1, the J call TRBJ1-2, with D perhaps matching TRBD1 (5 bases). V was cut by 3 bases and J by 4 bases, with 12 bases left in between. The CDR3 loop spans 13 amino acids. In germline, CDR1 is DFQATT, CDR2 SNEGSKA (reference sequence). The CDR3 DNA follows: TGCAGTGCTAGTCAGGGAATGGGCTATGGCTACACCTTC. This gives the protein CSASQGMGYGYTF.

This clonotype ranks as medium-sized. The chain joins TRBV18 to TRBJ2-1, with TRBD2 matching 10 bases. Per germline, CDR1 KGHSH and CDR2 LQKENI. Trimming cost V 2 bases and J 9 bases; bases outside gene matches: 13. The CDR3 sequence is 17 residues long. The CDR3 coding sequence is TGTGCCAGCTCACCATACGCGGGAGCTAGCGGGAGAACTGAGCAGTTCTTC. Its translation is CASSPYAGASGRTEQFF.

This clonotype counts as medium-sized. V is TRBV4-2 and J is TRBJ1-6; D gene uncertain. CDR1 and CDR2 (germline): LGHNA, YNFKEQ. The CDR3 loop spans 16 amino acids. The ends were cut back, 2 bases at V and 5 bases at J, with 13 bases in the middle. The CDR3 region is CASSQPGRLDNSPLHF. CDR3 DNA: TGTGCCAGCAGCCAACCTGGGCGTTTGGATAATTCACCCCTCCACTTT.

The chain combines TRBV29-1 with TRBJ1-3; D ambiguous. The germline V and J ends were trimmed by 0 bases and 10 bases, with 19 bases remaining between them. CDR1 and CDR2 (germline): SQVTM, ANQGSEA. The CDR3 runs 15 residues. The CDR3 region is CSVEDPHFSGGTIYF. The CDR3 DNA follows: TGCAGCGTTGAAGACCCCCACTTCTCTGGAGGGACCATATATTTT.

Relative to its sample, this clonotype is medium-sized. The V gene is TRBV14, the J gene TRBJ1-3; D might be TRBD1 (5 bases). The CDR3 has 15 amino acids. Between the trimmed V and J ends, which lost 3 bases and 0 bases, there was a span of 9 bases. Germline assignment: CDR1 SGHDN and CDR2 FVKESK. The CDR3 coding sequence is TGTGCCAGCAGCCAGGGGCTTTACTCTGGAAACACCATATATTTT. This encodes CASSQGLYSGNTIYF.

By sample fraction, this clonotype is medium-sized. The rearrangement uses TRBV30 and TRBJ2-3; 10 nucleotides match TRBD2. This CDR3 region has 15 residues. In germline, CDR1 is GTSNPN, CDR2 SVGIG (reference sequence). With 3 bases clipped from V and 4 bases from J, the junction kept 7 bases outside the gene matches. CDR3 nucleotides: TGTGCCTGGAGCTCTAGCGGGAGTAGGGCAGATACGCAGTATTTT. Protein sequence: CAWSSSGSRADTQYF.

This clonotype is categorized as medium-sized. This chain uses TRBV29-1 with TRBJ1-4; D gene unclear. Germline CDR1 reads SQVTM; CDR2 reads ANQGSEA. V lost 4 bases and J 6 bases, leaving 12 bases between the germline ends. CDR3 length equals 13 residues. In nucleotides, the CDR3 is TGCAGCGTTGCTGGGGAGGTCCATGAAAAACTGTTTTTT. The encoded protein is CSVAGEVHEKLFF. The full variable domain, in which reference TRBV29-1 and TRBJ1-4 provide the parts outside the CDR3, is SAVISQKPSRDICQRGTSLTIQCQVDSQVTMMFWYRQQPGQSLTLIATANQGSEATYESGFVIDKFPISRPNLTFSTLTVSNMSPEDSSIYLCSVAGEVHEKLFFGSGTQLSVL.

The chain employs TRBV30 and TRBJ2-1, with 10 bases matching TRBD2. The length of the CDR3 is 15 residues. The germline gives CDR1 GTSNPN, CDR2 SVGIG (reference sequence). With V trimmed by 3 bases and J by 12 bases, 14 bases remained unmatched. The DNA of the CDR3 is TGTGCCTGGAGCTCTAGCGGGAGTAGGGCAGATACGCAGTTCTTC. Residues: CAWSSSGSRADTQFF.